These 13 T cell receptor beta chains share one sample of origin, sequenced in a study of beta chain features in type 1 diabetes. Sequenced material consisted of expressed TCRB transcripts (all of the isolated RNA was reverse transcribed). The protocol was immunoSEQ multiplex PCR, while the TCRdb copy is restricted to in-frame clones and leaves out a portion. The repertoire holds a few hundred thousand clones, with over 8.5% as singletons. The sample was naive CD4+ T cells from blood. The origin of the receptors is a woman aged 18-29 years in good health.

CDR3 sequence (DNA): TGTGCCAGCTCCCTCGAAGGGCGGGGGAAAGAGACCCAGTACTTC. This gives the protein CASSLEGRGKETQYF. V usage is TRBV5-6 and J usage is TRBJ2-5; 7 bases match TRBD2. Germline V lookup: CDR1 SGHDT, CDR2 YYEEEE. The CDR3 is 15 amino acids. With V trimmed by 7 bases and J by 3 bases, 12 bases remained unmatched. The full variable domain, with the rest looked up from reference TRBV5-6 and TRBJ2-5, is DAGVTQSPTHLIKTRGQQVTLRCSPKSGHDTVSWYQQALGQGPQFIFQYYEEEERQRGNFPDRFSGHQFPNYSSELNVNALLLGDSALYLCASSLEGRGKETQYFGPGTRLLVL.

This clone was counted between two and nine times. The gene calls are TRBV7-2 and TRBJ2-5; perhaps TRBD2 as D (5 bases). Trimming shortened V by 2 bases and J by 1 base, and 14 bases separated the two germline ends. Germline values: CDR1 SGHTA, CDR2 FQGNSA. The CDR3 extends over 16 amino acids. In nucleotides, the CDR3 is TGTGCCAGCAGCTTATATCGTGGGGAGATCCAAGAGACCCAGTACTTC. This encodes CASSLYRGEIQETQYF.

This clone was seen more than once but under ten times. This chain joins TRBV30 and TRBJ2-3; D is possibly TRBD1 (6 bases). This CDR3 is 14 amino acids long. The V and J ends lost 3 bases and 3 bases respectively, with 13 bases between them. Germline CDR1 is GTSNPN and CDR2 is SVGIG (reference sequence). CDR3 DNA: TGTGCCTGGAGCCACAAAGGGGGAACAGATACGCAGTATTTT. It translates to CAWSHKGGTDTQYF.

In this sample, this clone turned up a few times. The chain uses TRBV29-1 and TRBJ2-1; 9 bases are shared with TRBD2. V shed 0 bases, J shed 1 base, and the junction held 4 bases outside the gene matches. The CDR3 consists of 16 residues. Germline CDR1 SQVTM, CDR2 ANQGSEA. In DNA form, the CDR3 reads TGCAGCGTTGAAGATCCGCGGGGGGGGTCCTACAATGAGCAGTTCTTC. Protein: CSVEDPRGGSYNEQFF.

This clone was seen many times. This chain links TRBV14 with TRBJ2-7, with 10 bases lining up with TRBD2. The CDR3 length is 14 residues. Germline CDR1 is SGHDN and CDR2 is FVKESK. The V segment lost 3 bases and the J segment 3 bases; nucleotides outside the gene matches: 2. Here the CDR3 DNA reads TGTGCCAGCAGCCAGGGACTAGCGATCTACGAGCAGTACTTC. Its protein product is CASSQGLAIYEQYF.

This chain connects TRBV25-1 to TRBJ1-4, with TRBD1 identical over 7 bases. From germline, CDR1 is MGHDK and CDR2 SYGVNS. J was trimmed by 4 bases and V by 4 bases; bases with no gene match: 6. This CDR3 contains 15 residues. The CDR3 region is CASSASGTVNEKLFF. DNA of the CDR3: TGTGCCAGCAGTGCCTCCGGGACAGTTAATGAAAAACTGTTTTTT.

This chain connects TRBV4-1 to TRBJ1-5; unclear D gene. Germline CDR1 reads MGHRA; CDR2 reads YSYEKL. The CDR3 extends over 14 amino acids. The V end was cut by 4 bases, the J end by 2 bases, with 9 bases between. CDR3 amino acids: CASSPGRGNQPQHF. The CDR3 DNA reads TGCGCCAGCAGCCCGGGAAGGGGCAATCAGCCCCAGCATTTT.

The rearrangement joins TRBV6-6 to TRBJ1-5; 8 nucleotides agree with TRBD1. From germline, CDR1 is MNHNY and CDR2 SVGAGI (reference sequence). The CDR3 loop spans 15 amino acids. Germline trimming cut 5 bases from V and 1 base from J; bases unmatched to any gene: 4. CDR3 loop: CASSRRQGSNQPQHF. In DNA form, the CDR3 reads TGTGCCAGCAGTCGACGACAGGGGAGCAATCAGCCCCAGCATTTT.

This clone has only a few counts. The CDR3 spells CSVGRLAGDGTGELFF. In DNA, the CDR3 is TGCAGCGTTGGCCGCCTAGCGGGAGATGGAACCGGGGAGCTGTTTTTT. The rearrangement links TRBV29-1 to TRBJ2-2, with 10 bases identical to TRBD2. Trimming took 4 bases from V and 5 from J; bases not matched to a gene: 10. The CDR3 length is 16 residues. Germline V CDR1 and CDR2: SQVTM, ANQGSEA.

There are a few counts of this clone. V is TRBV4-1 and J is TRBJ1-2, with D unresolved. Trimming cost V 0 bases and J 2 bases, with 4 bases left between them. CDR3 length: 13 amino acids. Germline CDR1 MGHRA, CDR2 YSYEKL. CDR3 sequence: CASSQERNYGYTF. DNA of the CDR3: TGCGCCAGCAGCCAAGAGCGGAACTATGGCTACACCTTC.

This clone was seen more than once but under ten times. The CDR3 nucleotides are TGTGCCAGCAGCTTAGGTAACAGGGGCCCGAACACTGAAGCTTTCTTT. This codes for CASSLGNRGPNTEAFF. The chain carries TRBV7-9 and TRBJ1-1, with 7 bases aligning to TRBD1. Trimming removed 1 base from V and 1 base from J; junction bases left unmatched: 6. The germline V gene encodes CDR1 SEHNR and CDR2 FQNEAQ (reference sequence). The CDR3 is 16 amino acids.

This clone was found a few times. V is TRBV7-9 and J is TRBJ2-7; 9 bases agree with TRBD1. Germline CDR1 reads SEHNR; CDR2 reads FQNEAQ (reference sequence). This CDR3 is 16 amino acids long. Losses at the gene ends were 5 bases for V and 7 bases for J; bases not matched to a gene: 15. The CDR3 DNA follows: TGTGCCAGCAGCCTACCCCCGGGACAGGGAAAGGGGGAGCAGTACTTC. It yields the protein CASSLPPGQGKGEQYF.

This clone was seen only a few times. DNA for the CDR3: TGTGCCAGCAGTTACAGGGGCCAAAACACTGAAGCTTTCTTT. Translating it yields CASSYRGQNTEAFF. The genes are TRBV6-5 and TRBJ1-1, with D possibly TRBD1 on 5 matching bases. Trimming pared 2 bases from V and 2 bases from J, leaving 9 bases between. CDR1 and CDR2 from the germline V gene are MNHEY and SVGAGI. The CDR3 is made up of 14 amino acids.